What follows are 21 T cell receptor beta chains derived from one specimen sequenced in a study of monozygotic twins with inflammatory bowel disease. TCRdb re-called the 5' RACE reads, yielding one record per CDR3 amino acid sequence without DNA. The sample table sets out 150,000 to 200,000 distinct CDR3 sequences. The source material was blood. These receptors were collected from a human donor with ulcerative colitis or Crohn's disease, or a healthy co-twin of an affected twin (not recorded which).

The chain links TRBV29-1 to TRBJ2-7; the D call from TCRdb, TRBD2, cannot be confirmed without DNA. Germline V CDR1 and CDR2: SQVTM, ANQGSEA. This CDR3 is built from 16 residues. The CDR3 sequence is CSVESGGGLAGYEQYF.

The V call is TRBV3-1, the J call TRBJ1-1; TCRdb calls TRBD1, which cannot be checked without DNA. CDR1 LGHDT and CDR2 YNNKEL come from the germline V gene (reference sequence). The CDR3 is 14 amino acids. CDR3 amino acids: CASQSPREGSEAFF.

J is TRBJ2-5 and V is TRBV7-9; absent DNA, TCRdb's TRBD1 call cannot be checked. The germline V gene has CDR1 SEHNR and CDR2 FQNEAQ (reference sequence). The CDR3 is 15 residues long. This CDR3 reads CASSLASGFQETQYF. The entire variable domain, with the rest obtained from reference TRBV7-9 and TRBJ2-5, is as follows: DTGVSQNPRHKITKRGQNVTFRCDPISEHNRLYWYRQTLGQGPEFLTYFQNEAQLEKSRLLSDRFSAERPKGSFSTLEIQRTEQGDSAMYLCASSLASGFQETQYFGPGTRLLVL.

The gene calls are TRBV7-2 and TRBJ2-1; absent DNA, TCRdb's TRBD2 call cannot be checked. The CDR3 loop spans 14 amino acids. The germline V gene encodes CDR1 SGHTA and CDR2 FQGNSA. This CDR3 reads CASSLGVARNEQFF.

This rearrangement joins TRBV5-5 to TRBJ2-2; TCRdb reports TRBD2, a call that lacks DNA to check it against. Germline V gene data show CDR1 as SGHKS and CDR2 as YYEKEE (reference sequence). The CDR3 has 17 amino acids. CDR3 sequence: CASSLRPGEGNTGELFF.

The V call is TRBV30, the J call TRBJ1-1. This CDR3 contains 14 residues. The germline CDR1 and CDR2 sequences are GTSNPN and SVGIG (reference sequence). This CDR3 is CAWSVENMNTEAFF.

This chain uses TRBV20-1 with TRBJ1-6; the TCRdb D gene call, TRBD1, has no DNA to confirm it. Per germline, CDR1 DFQATT and CDR2 SNEGSKA (reference sequence). This CDR3 is built from 17 residues. The CDR3 sequence: CSARGPTGGRGNSPLHF.

V and J are TRBV14 and TRBJ2-2; TCRdb lists TRBD2, though no DNA is available to test this call. The CDR3 totals 16 residues. CDR1 and CDR2 from the germline V gene are SGHDN and FVKESK. The CDR3 is CASSHFRTSHTGELFF. Full variable domain (remainder filled in from reference TRBV14 and TRBJ2-2): EAGVTQFPSHSVIEKGQTVTLRCDPISGHDNLYWYRRVMGKEIKFLLHFVKESKQDESGMPNNRFLAERTGGTYSTLKVQPAELEDSGVYFCASSHFRTSHTGELFFGEGSRLTVL.

V and J are TRBV5-1 and TRBJ1-1; TCRdb returns TRBD1, unconfirmable since there is no DNA. The CDR3 extends over 19 amino acids. CDR1 is SGHRS and CDR2 is YFSETQ in the germline V gene. The CDR3 is CASSPQLMGLGPMSTEAFF.

The chain joins TRBV7-2 to TRBJ2-3; TCRdb proposes TRBD1, but this gene call is untestable without DNA. Germline V gives CDR1 SGHTA, CDR2 FQGNSA. This CDR3 has 14 amino acids. CDR3 sequence: CASSVWGGTDTQYF.

This chain connects TRBV12-3 or TRBV12-4 to TRBJ2-1. This CDR3 is 13 amino acids long. This CDR3 is CASSLGVGNEQFF.

The chain links TRBV5-1 to TRBJ2-1; with no DNA, the TCRdb D assignment of TRBD2 cannot be verified. The CDR3 length is 16 residues. Germline V CDR1 and CDR2: SGHRS, YFSETQ. Here the CDR3 reads CASSLAGYTPYNEQFF.

This chain connects TRBV27 to TRBJ2-1; TCRdb indicates TRBD2, and absent DNA this call remains unverified. The CDR3 covers 14 residues. Germline CDR1 reads MNHEY; CDR2 reads SMNVEV (reference sequence). The CDR3 is CASSPVAGYNEQFF.

V is TRBV20-1 and J is TRBJ1-5; TCRdb gives TRBD1 as the D gene, but with no DNA this cannot be confirmed. Germline CDR1 reads DFQATT; CDR2 reads SNEGSKA (reference sequence). This CDR3 contains 15 residues. This chain's CDR3 is CSAGTGLYSNQPQHF.

V usage is TRBV12-3 or TRBV12-4 and J usage is TRBJ2-5; without DNA, the TCRdb call of TRBD1 cannot be checked. CDR3 length: 12 residues. This CDR3 reads CASMRGAETQYF.

V gene TRBV7-2 combines with J gene TRBJ1-6. Germline CDR1 and CDR2: SGHTA and FQGNSA. The CDR3 consists of 15 residues. The CDR3 protein is CASSLGRRANSPLHF.

The V call is TRBV7-3, the J call TRBJ2-3. CDR1 SGHTA and CDR2 FQGTGA come from the germline V gene. The CDR3 length is 15 residues. The CDR3 is CASSLGNFPTDTQYF.

This chain joins TRBV7-6 and TRBJ2-1; TCRdb names TRBD2, which stays unverified in the absence of DNA. Germline V gene lookup returns CDR1 SGHVS and CDR2 FNYEAQ. CDR3 length: 14 amino acids. CDR3 sequence: CASSWTSGGNEQFF.

The chain employs TRBV6-1 and TRBJ2-3. Germline lookup yields CDR1 MNHNS and CDR2 SASEGT. CDR3 size: 14 residues. The CDR3 sequence: CASSADLGSDTQYF.

This chain joins TRBV3-1 and TRBJ1-1. CDR1 and CDR2 (germline): LGHDT, YNNKEL (reference sequence). The CDR3 totals 15 residues. The CDR3 sequence: CASSQDGAGNTEAFF.

V usage is TRBV2 and J usage is TRBJ2-1. In germline, CDR1 is SNHLY, CDR2 FYNNEI. The CDR3 is 13 amino acids. The CDR3 here is CASTEPFTSQQFF. The complete variable domain, with remaining parts taken from reference TRBV2 and TRBJ2-1, reads EPEVTQTPSHQVTQMGQEVILRCVPISNHLYFYWYRQILGQKVEFLVSFYNNEISEKSEIFDDQFSVERPDGSNFTLKIRSTKLEDSAMYFCASTEPFTSQQFFGPGTRLTVL.